This T cell receptor beta chain was sequenced for a study of control samples from healthy donors and cancer patients. The table came from immunoSEQ multiplex PCR; TCRdb's copy has only in-frame clones and leaves some out. The data contain 95,000 to 130,000 clones, more than 75% of them singletons. Germline CDR1 and CDR2: MNHEY and SMNVEV (reference sequence). V was pared by 7 bases and J by 0 bases, with 15 bases between. There are 15 residues in the CDR3. The specimen sequenced was blood. The chain has TRBV27 and TRBJ1-1; D is undetermined. This clonotype was sampled from a woman in her sixties or seventies in good health. CDR3: CASKVRAAMNTEAFF. In nucleotides, the CDR3 is TGTGCCAGCAAAGTTAGGGCGGCAATGAACACTGAAGCTTTCTTT.